The TCR beta chain under discussion was sequenced for a study of blood T cell repertoires in COVID-19. Looked up from germline, CDR1 is SEHNR and CDR2 is FQNEAQ (reference sequence). The length of the CDR3 is 15 residues. V lost 5 bases and J 3 bases, leaving 14 bases between the germline ends. Original handling: Estimation of nucleated cell counts relied on the amplification of reference gene primers. The assay was immunoSEQ multiplex PCR, and TCRdb's table has in-frame clones only and misses some. V and J calls and clone size come straight from that table; D and trimming were deduced from the DNA. The sample lists a few hundred thousand clones, nearly 90% seen once, with 3.5% to 5% in the top ten. Participants' reported clinical history set cohort assignment.

The chain combines TRBV7-9 with TRBJ2-1; D not resolved. The receptor was derived from a woman aged 18-29 years with acute COVID-19. Sequenced sample: PBMCs or T cells enriched from blood (not recorded which). In nucleotides, the CDR3 is TGTGCCAGCAGCCCCGCCCGAGCGCGCTACAATGAGCAGTTCTTC. Its translation is CASSPARARYNEQFF.